A single sample is the source of the 15 T cell receptor beta chains below, sequenced in a study of T-cell reconstitution after alpha-beta-depleted transplantation in children. Unique molecular identifiers tagged the TCRbeta library. TCRdb recomputed calls from the PCR reads with MiXCR, one row per CDR3 protein. This sample has 450,000 to 550,000 distinct CDR3 sequences, with roughly an eighth found just once. The sequenced sample was PBMCs, mostly from graft donor cells, obtained 180 days after TCRalphabeta/CD19-depleted stem cell transplant. These receptors were taken from a female patient aged 2-9 years who had a stem cell transplant for aplastic anemia, so the T cells may come from the graft donor.

This clonotype was found a few times. The rearrangement joins TRBV5-1 to TRBJ1-5; D possibly corresponds to TRBD1 (5 bases). The germline V gene has CDR1 SGHRS and CDR2 YFSETQ. Trimming stripped 4 bases from V and 0 bases from J, with 11 bases between. The CDR3 extends over 15 amino acids. CDR3 sequence reads: CASSVDSYSNQPQHF. CDR3 DNA sequence: TGCGCCAGCAGCGTTGACAGTTATAGCAATCAGCCCCAGCATTTT.

This clonotype was seen only a few times. The CDR3 coding sequence is TGTGCCAGCACGTTGGGACCGTTAGTCTCTGGAAACACCATATATTTT. Encoded protein: CASTLGPLVSGNTIYF. The chain uses TRBV7-8 and TRBJ1-3; perhaps TRBD1 as D (5 bases). V was cut by 7 bases and J by 0 bases, with 16 bases left in between. The CDR3 runs to 16 residues. In germline, CDR1 is SGHVS, CDR2 FQNEAQ.

This clonotype was picked up a small number of times. The genes are TRBV4-3 and TRBJ2-3; D not resolved. The ends were cut back, 3 bases at V and 5 bases at J, with 12 bases in the middle. This CDR3 spans 14 amino acids. Germline CDR1 reads LGHNA; CDR2 reads YSLEER. The CDR3 loop is CASSHTPNLDTQYF. In DNA form, the CDR3 reads TGCGCCAGCAGCCATACTCCCAATTTAGATACGCAGTATTTT.

This clonotype has a count of ten or more. This chain links TRBV11-2 with TRBJ1-6, with D unresolved. V was cut by 0 bases and J by 6 bases, with 0 bases left in between. The CDR3 extends over 12 amino acids. Germline V CDR1 and CDR2: SGHAT, FQNNGV. The CDR3 DNA reads as TGTGCCAGCAGCTTAGATAATTCACCCCTCCACTTT. It translates to CASSLDNSPLHF.

This clonotype was seen a handful of times. The chain couples TRBV6-1 to TRBJ2-5; perhaps D is TRBD1 or TRBD2 (5 bases each). CDR3 length equals 14 residues. Germline assignment: CDR1 MNHNS and CDR2 SASEGT. The V end lost 8 bases, the J end lost 5 bases, and 18 bases lay between the germline ends. This CDR3 is CASHRPGRDETQYF. DNA of the CDR3: TGTGCCAGCCATCGACCGGGACGGGACGAGACCCAGTACTTC.

V gene TRBV12-3 or TRBV12-4 combines with J gene TRBJ2-1; 8 bases match TRBD1. Unmatched junction bases numbered 18, after V lost 3 bases and J lost 8 bases. The CDR3 has 18 amino acids. The CDR3 is CASSFPLYGQGVWDEQFF. CDR3 bases: TGTGCCAGCAGTTTTCCCCTATATGGACAGGGAGTTTGGGATGAGCAGTTCTTC.

This clonotype has only a few counts. This chain connects TRBV7-9 to TRBJ2-4; 10 nucleotides line up with TRBD1. The germline CDR1 and CDR2 sequences are SEHNR and FQNEAQ (reference sequence). V dropped 5 bases and J dropped 6; count of bases not matched to a gene: 7. The CDR3 runs 15 residues. CDR3 sequence: CASSPFRDRGNIQYF. DNA for the CDR3: TGTGCCAGCAGCCCATTCCGGGACAGGGGAAACATTCAGTACTTC.

The J gene is TRBJ2-7, the V gene TRBV27; 13 bases are shared with TRBD2. Trimming took 5 bases from V and 5 from J; bases not matched to a gene: 9. CDR3 length equals 16 residues. Germline CDR1 reads MNHEY; CDR2 reads SMNVEV (reference sequence). CDR3: CASSLRTSGSRNEQYF. The DNA for the CDR3 is TGTGCCAGCAGTCTCCGGACTAGCGGGAGTAGAAACGAGCAGTACTTC.

V usage is TRBV12-3 or TRBV12-4 and J usage is TRBJ1-6; 12 bases align to TRBD1. CDR3 length: 14 amino acids. V lost 8 bases to trimming and J lost 12 bases; unmatched junction nucleotides: 8. The CDR3 loop reads CASWVGQGALPLHF. The CDR3 nucleotides read TGTGCCAGCTGGGTGGGACAGGGGGCTCTACCCCTCCACTTT.

CDR3 in amino acids: CASSVATRRTGANVLTF. For the CDR3, the DNA is TGTGCCAGCAGCGTAGCTACTCGAAGGACTGGGGCCAACGTCCTGACTTTC. This rearrangement joins TRBV9 to TRBJ2-6; D is unresolved. Germline assignment: CDR1 SGDLS and CDR2 YYNGEE. V was cut by 0 bases and J by 2 bases, with 12 bases left in between. The CDR3 loop spans 17 amino acids.

This chain uses TRBV7-9 with TRBJ2-5, with D maybe TRBD2 (6 bases). Trimming removed 5 bases at V and 6 bases at J, with 19 bases between. The length of the CDR3 is 15 residues. CDR1 SEHNR and CDR2 FQNEAQ come from the germline V gene (reference sequence). CDR3 sequence: CASSPQGLAMQTQYF. Here the CDR3 DNA reads TGTGCCAGCAGCCCCCAAGGGCTAGCGATGCAGACCCAGTACTTC.

This clonotype was seen a few times. The V and J genes are TRBV5-1 and TRBJ2-7; tentatively, D is TRBD1 (6 bases). The CDR3 totals 17 residues. V lost 3 bases and J 5 bases, leaving 24 bases between the germline ends. Germline V gene data show CDR1 as SGHRS and CDR2 as YFSETQ. The CDR3 nucleotides are TGCGCCAGCAGCTATGGTGACAGGCGGCGCGACGGCAACGAGCAGTACTTC. This sequence encodes CASSYGDRRRDGNEQYF.

In its sample, this clonotype was seen a few times. The chain links TRBV7-2 to TRBJ2-7; 7 bases line up with TRBD2. CDR3 length: 14 residues. Germline-derived CDR1 and CDR2 are SGHTA and FQGNSA. Trimming took 5 bases from V and 5 from J; bases not matched to a gene: 9. The CDR3 region is CASSAGLVTHEQYV. As DNA, the CDR3 is TGTGCCAGCAGCGCCGGACTAGTCACCCACGAGCAGTACGTC.

This clonotype was found a few times. This CDR3 reads CASSSIQLTYNEQFF. The DNA of the CDR3 is TGTGCCAGCAGTTCGATCCAACTCACCTACAATGAGCAGTTCTTC. The V and J genes are TRBV12-3 or TRBV12-4 and TRBJ2-1; D call uncertain. CDR3 length equals 15 residues. V was pared by 4 bases and J by 2 bases, with 12 bases between.

This clonotype was seen only a few times. The chain couples TRBV12-3 or TRBV12-4 to TRBJ1-3; D is perhaps TRBD1 (6 bases). V was cut by 6 bases and J by 3 bases, with 15 bases left in between. This CDR3 comprises 15 residues. This CDR3 is CASSRTGSIGNTIYF. The CDR3 nucleotides read TGTGCCAGCAGCCGAACAGGGAGCATTGGAAACACCATATATTTT.